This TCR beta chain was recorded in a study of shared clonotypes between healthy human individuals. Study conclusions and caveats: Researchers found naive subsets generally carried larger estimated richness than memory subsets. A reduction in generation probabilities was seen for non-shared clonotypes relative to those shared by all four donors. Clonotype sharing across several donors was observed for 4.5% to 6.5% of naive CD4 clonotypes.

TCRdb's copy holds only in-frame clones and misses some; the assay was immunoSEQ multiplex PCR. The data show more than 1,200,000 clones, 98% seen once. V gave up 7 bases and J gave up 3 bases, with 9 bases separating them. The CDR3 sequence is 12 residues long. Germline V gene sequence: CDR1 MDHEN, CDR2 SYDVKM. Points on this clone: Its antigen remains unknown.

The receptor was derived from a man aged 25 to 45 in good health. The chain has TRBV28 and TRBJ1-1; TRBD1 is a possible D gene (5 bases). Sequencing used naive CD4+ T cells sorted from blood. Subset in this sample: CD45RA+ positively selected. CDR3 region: CASMPGYTEAFF. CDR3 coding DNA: TGTGCCAGCATGCCAGGGTACACTGAAGCTTTCTTT.